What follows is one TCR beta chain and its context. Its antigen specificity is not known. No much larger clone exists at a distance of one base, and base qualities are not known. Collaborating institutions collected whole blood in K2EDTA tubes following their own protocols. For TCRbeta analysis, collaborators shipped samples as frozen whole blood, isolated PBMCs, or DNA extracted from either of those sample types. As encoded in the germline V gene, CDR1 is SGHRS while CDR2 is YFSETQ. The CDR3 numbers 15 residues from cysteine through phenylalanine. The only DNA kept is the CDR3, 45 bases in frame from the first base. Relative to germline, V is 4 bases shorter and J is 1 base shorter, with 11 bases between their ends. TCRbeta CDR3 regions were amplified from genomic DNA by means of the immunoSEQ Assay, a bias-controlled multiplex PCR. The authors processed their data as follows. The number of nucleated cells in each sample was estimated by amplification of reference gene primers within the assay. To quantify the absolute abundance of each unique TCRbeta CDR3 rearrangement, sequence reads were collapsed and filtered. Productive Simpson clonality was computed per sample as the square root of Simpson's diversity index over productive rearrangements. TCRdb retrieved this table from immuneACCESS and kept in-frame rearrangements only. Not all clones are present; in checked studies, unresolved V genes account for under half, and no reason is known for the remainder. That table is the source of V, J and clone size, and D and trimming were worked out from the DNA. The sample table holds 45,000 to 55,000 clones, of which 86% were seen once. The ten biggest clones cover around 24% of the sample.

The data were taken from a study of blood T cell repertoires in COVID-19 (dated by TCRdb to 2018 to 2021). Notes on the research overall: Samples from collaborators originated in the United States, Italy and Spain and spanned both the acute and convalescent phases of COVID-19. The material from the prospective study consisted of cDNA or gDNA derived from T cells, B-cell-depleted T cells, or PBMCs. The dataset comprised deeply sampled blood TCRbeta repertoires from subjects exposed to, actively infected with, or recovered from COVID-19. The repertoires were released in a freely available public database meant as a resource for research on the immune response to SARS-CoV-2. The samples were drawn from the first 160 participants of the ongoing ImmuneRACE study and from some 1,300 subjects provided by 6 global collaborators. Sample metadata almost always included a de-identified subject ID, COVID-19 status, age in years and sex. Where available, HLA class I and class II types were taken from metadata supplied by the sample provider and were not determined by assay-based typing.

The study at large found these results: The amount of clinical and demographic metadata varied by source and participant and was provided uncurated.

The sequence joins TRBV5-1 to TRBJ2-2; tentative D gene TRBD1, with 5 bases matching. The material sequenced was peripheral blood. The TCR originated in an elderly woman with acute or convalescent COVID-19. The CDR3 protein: CASSISTGNTGELFF. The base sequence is TGCGCCAGCAGCATAAGTACAGGGAACACCGGGGAGCTGTTTTTT. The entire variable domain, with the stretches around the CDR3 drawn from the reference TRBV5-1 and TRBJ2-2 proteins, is KAGVTQTPRYLIKTRGQQVTLSCSPISGHRSVSWYQQTPGQGLQFLFEYFSETQRNKGNFPGRFSGRQFSNSRSEMNVSTLELGDSALYLCASSISTGNTGELFFGEGSRLTVL.